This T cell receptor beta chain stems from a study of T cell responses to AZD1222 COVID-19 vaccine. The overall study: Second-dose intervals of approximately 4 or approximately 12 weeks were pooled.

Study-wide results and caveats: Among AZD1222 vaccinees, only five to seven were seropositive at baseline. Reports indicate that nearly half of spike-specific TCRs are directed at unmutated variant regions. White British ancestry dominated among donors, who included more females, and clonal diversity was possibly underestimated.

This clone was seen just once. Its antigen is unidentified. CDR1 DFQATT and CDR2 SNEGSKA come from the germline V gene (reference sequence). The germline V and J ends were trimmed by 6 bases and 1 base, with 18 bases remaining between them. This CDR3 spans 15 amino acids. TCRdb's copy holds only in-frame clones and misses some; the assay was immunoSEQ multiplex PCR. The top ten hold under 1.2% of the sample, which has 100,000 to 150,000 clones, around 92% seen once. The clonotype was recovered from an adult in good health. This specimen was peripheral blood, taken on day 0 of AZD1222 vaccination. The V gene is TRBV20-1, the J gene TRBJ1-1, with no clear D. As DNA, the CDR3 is TGCAGTGCCAGTCAGGAGGGTCGAACGAACACTGAAGCTTTCTTT. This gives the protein CSASQEGRTNTEAFF.